Sequencing of this T cell receptor beta chain was carried out in a study of shared clonotypes between healthy human individuals. A word on this clone: The antigen is unknown.

General observations from the study: The sole specimen, blood, was sampled, and tissue repertoires likely differ. Despite large depth, sorted-subset datasets appeared incompletely sequenced.

Germline-derived CDR1 and CDR2 are LGHNA and YNFKEQ. CDR3 size: 11 residues. V lost 5 bases and J lost 8, with 9 bases in between. Method: immunoSEQ multiplex PCR; TCRdb's copy keeps in-frame clones and lacks some. The sample lists some 95,000 clones, almost 70% seen once, with roughly 50% in the top ten. The sequence derives from a man younger than 40 in good health. V gene TRBV4-2 combines with J gene TRBJ1-1; unclear D gene. Sequenced input: memory CD8+ T cells sorted from blood. Indicated subset: CD45RO+ cells pooled with CCR7-negative TemRA cells. CDR3 amino acids: CASSVLGEAFF. The CDR3 bases are TGTGCCAGCAGCGTCCTTGGGGAAGCTTTCTTT.